This T cell receptor (beta chain) came from a study of cytomegalovirus exposure and HLA in healthy donors. Study results and caveats: Productive rates of about 90% or about 30% were seen for most TCR beta V segments in an earlier analysis. More clonal expansion characterized HLA-associated TCR beta chains than equally common others in a later analysis.

The study ran its PCR with 60 Vbeta and 13 Jbeta primers. The protocol was immunoSEQ multiplex PCR, while the TCRdb copy is restricted to in-frame clones and leaves out a portion. The table records about 200,000 clones, 60% to 85% of them present only once. Points on this clone: Its target is not known.

V was trimmed by 0 bases and J by 5 bases, leaving 11 bases between them. Looked up from germline, CDR1 is MNHEY and CDR2 is SVGAGI. The CDR3 consists of 16 residues. The chain carries TRBV6-5 and TRBJ1-6; D is undetermined. The TCR originated in a man between 40 and 49 years old in good health and CMV-seronegative. Sequencing was performed on PBMCs. The CDR3, as DNA: TGTGCCAGCAGTTACTCTGTCAGGCCGAATAATTCACCCCTCCACTTT. The encoded protein is CASSYSVRPNNSPLHF.